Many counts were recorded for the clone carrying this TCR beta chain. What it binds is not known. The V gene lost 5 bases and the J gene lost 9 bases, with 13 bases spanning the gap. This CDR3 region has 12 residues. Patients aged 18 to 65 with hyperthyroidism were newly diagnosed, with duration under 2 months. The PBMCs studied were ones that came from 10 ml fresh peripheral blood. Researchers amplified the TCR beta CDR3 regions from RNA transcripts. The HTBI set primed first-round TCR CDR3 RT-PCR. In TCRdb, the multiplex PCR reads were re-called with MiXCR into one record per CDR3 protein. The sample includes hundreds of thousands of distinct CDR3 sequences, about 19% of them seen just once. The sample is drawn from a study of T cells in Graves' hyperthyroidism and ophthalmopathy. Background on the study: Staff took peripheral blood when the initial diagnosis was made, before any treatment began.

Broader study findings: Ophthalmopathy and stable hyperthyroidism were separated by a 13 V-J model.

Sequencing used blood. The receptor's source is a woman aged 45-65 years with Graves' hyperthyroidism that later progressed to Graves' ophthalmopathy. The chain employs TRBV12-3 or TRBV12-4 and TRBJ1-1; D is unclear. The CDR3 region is CASSQDISKAFF. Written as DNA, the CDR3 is TGTGCCAGCAGTCAAGACATATCGAAAGCTTTCTTT.